The T cell receptor (beta chain) described here comes from a study of blood T cell repertoires in COVID-19. Study information: Samples came from the United States, Italy and Spain, spanning acute and convalescent COVID-19. T cells, B-cell-depleted T cells, or PBMCs provided the cDNA or gDNA that served as material.

How the authors handled the data: Estimation of nucleated cell counts was performed using reference gene primer amplification. Clones were sequenced by immunoSEQ multiplex PCR, and TCRdb holds only the in-frame ones, with some missing. That table furnishes V, J and clone size, whereas the DNA furnished D and trimming. The data hold approximately 350,000 clones, with more than 70% observed a single time. The CDR3 runs to 17 residues. With 4 bases removed from V and 3 bases from J, the gap between germline ends came to 20 bases. CDR1 is SGHVS, CDR2 FQNEAQ, per germline. Patients of the Seattle cohort, enrolled during active infection, were followed longitudinally.

The sequence came from a woman aged 25 to 45 with COVID-19, enrolled during active disease. The chain uses TRBV7-8 and TRBJ2-3, with a weak D call TRBD2 (6 bases). The material sequenced was peripheral blood. This CDR3 reads CASSSRLSSGPTDTQYF. DNA for the CDR3: TGTGCCAGCAGCTCACGCCTTTCCAGCGGGCCGACAGATACGCAGTATTTT.